Below, 19 T cell receptor beta chains from the same sample are listed, as sequenced in a study of shared clonotypes between healthy human individuals. CD45RO negativity and positive selection for CCR7 defined naive CD8 cells, a population that excluded terminally differentiated effector memory CD45RA+ cells. Repertoires were generated with immunoSEQ multiplex PCR, while TCRdb's copy carries only in-frame clones and drops some. Of roughly 2.1 million clones detected, approximately 94% appear once; the ten largest clones hold approximately 1.7%. Sample: naive CD8+ T cells from PBMCs. The receptor source for this set is a young man in good health. Some clones in this sample may be carry-over from other donors' samples.

The V gene is TRBV13, the J gene TRBJ2-3, with D perhaps matching TRBD2 (6 bases). CDR1 is PRHDT, CDR2 FYEKMQ, per germline (reference sequence). The CDR3 length is 16 residues. Trimming pared 5 bases from V and 4 bases from J, leaving 19 bases between. CDR3 in amino acids: CASSTGPGGWADTQYF. DNA for the CDR3: TGTGCCAGCAGCACAGGCCCCGGGGGATGGGCAGATACGCAGTATTTT.

The chain couples TRBV5-1 to TRBJ2-7; D might be TRBD1 (6 bases). The CDR3 has 15 amino acids. Trimming cost V 7 bases and J 4 bases, with 21 bases left between them. CDR1 is SGHRS and CDR2 is YFSETQ in the germline V gene. The CDR3 reads CASREDSRGVYEQYF. CDR3 DNA sequence: TGCGCCAGCCGAGAGGACAGTAGAGGAGTGTACGAGCAGTACTTC.

The CDR3 spells CASSESIQIYGYTF. DNA of the CDR3: TGCGCCAGCAGTGAGTCGATACAAATTTATGGCTACACCTTC. The genes are TRBV10-2 and TRBJ1-2; no reliable D call. Germline assignment: CDR1 WSHSY and CDR2 SAAADI. The CDR3 is made up of 14 amino acids. The ends were cut back, 0 bases at V and 5 bases at J, with 10 bases in the middle.

This clone has just one count. Other DNA sequences from this sample encode an identical CDR3 as well. The chain combines TRBV28 with TRBJ1-1; D is unresolved. CDR1 is MDHEN and CDR2 is SYDVKM in the germline V gene. Trimming shortened V by 2 bases and J by 0 bases, and 4 bases separated the two germline ends. This CDR3 spans 13 amino acids. This chain's CDR3 is CASSLLLNTEAFF. Here the CDR3 DNA reads TGTGCCAGCAGTTTACTTCTGAACACTGAAGCTTTCTTT. The whole variable domain, filled in from reference TRBV28 and TRBJ1-1, reads DVKVTQSSRYLVKRTGEKVFLECVQDMDHENMFWYRQDPGLGLRLIYFSYDVKMKEKGDIPEGYSVSREKKERFSLILESASTNQTSMYLCASSLLLNTEAFFGQGTRLTVV.

The rearrangement joins TRBV27 to TRBJ2-1; no definite D call. CDR1 MNHEY and CDR2 SMNVEV come from the germline V gene (reference sequence). The CDR3 consists of 13 residues. Trimming shortened V by 8 bases and J by 9 bases, and 17 bases separated the two germline ends. CDR3: CASQSEGPSEQFF. For the CDR3, the DNA is TGTGCCAGCCAATCGGAAGGACCCAGTGAGCAGTTCTTC.

The table lists this clone with a few counts. The chain recombines TRBV4-1 with TRBJ1-1; a weak D match, TRBD1 (5 bases). V lost 2 bases, J lost 1 base, and 14 bases lay in between. The V gene's germline CDR1 is MGHRA and CDR2 YSYEKL. The length of the CDR3 is 16 residues. CDR3 DNA: TGCGCCAGCAGCCAAACCTGGACATATGAGAACACTGAAGCTTTCTTT. Translation gives CASSQTWTYENTEAFF.

On this clone itself: The sample contains more than one DNA sequence encoding this CDR3. V gene TRBV19 combines with J gene TRBJ1-4, with 7 bases fitting TRBD1. The CDR3 has 13 amino acids. The J segment lost 5 bases and the V segment lost 6 bases, leaving 3 bases of the junction unmatched. Germline-derived CDR1 and CDR2 are LNHDA and SQIVND (reference sequence). The CDR3, as DNA: TGTGCCAGTAGCGGCAGGGGGAATGAAAAACTGTTTTTT. Residues: CASSGRGNEKLFF.

The table lists this clone with a count of one. J is TRBJ2-7 and V is TRBV5-6; 11 bases are shared with TRBD2. Losses at the gene ends were 5 bases for V and 5 bases for J; bases not matched to a gene: 9. Germline-derived CDR1 and CDR2 are SGHDT and YYEEEE. This CDR3 is 15 amino acids long. The CDR3: CASRRSGRAFHEQYF. The CDR3 DNA reads TGTGCCAGCAGACGTAGCGGGAGGGCCTTCCACGAGCAGTACTTC.

The chain couples TRBV6-5 to TRBJ2-3; 8 bases align to TRBD2. The CDR3 is made up of 13 amino acids. V lost 11 bases, J lost 5 bases, and 9 bases stayed unmatched. Germline CDR1 and CDR2: MNHEY and SVGAGI. The DNA of the CDR3 is TGTGCCGCGGGAGGCTCCTTGGGAGATACGCAGTATTTT. Its protein is CAAGGSLGDTQYF.

The rearrangement links TRBV9 to TRBJ1-2, with D maybe TRBD1 (6 bases). The CDR3 covers 15 residues. Trimming shortened V by 3 bases and J by 3 bases, and 15 bases separated the two germline ends. Germline assignment: CDR1 SGDLS and CDR2 YYNGEE. CDR3 loop: CASSATGSAHYGYTF. The DNA of the CDR3 is TGTGCCAGCAGCGCCACAGGGTCCGCGCACTATGGCTACACCTTC.

V usage is TRBV6-5 and J usage is TRBJ2-3, with a possible D match to TRBD2 (5 bases). Germline lookup yields CDR1 MNHEY and CDR2 SVGAGI. The length of the CDR3 is 13 residues. Trimming took off 4 bases at V and 6 bases at J, with 11 bases between the two ends. CDR3 sequence reads: CASSWTEEDTQYF. Written as DNA, the CDR3 is TGTGCCAGCAGTTGGACTGAGGAGGATACGCAGTATTTT.

The chain is built from TRBV11-2 and TRBJ2-1; 11 positions agree with TRBD2. V lost 3 bases, J lost 6 bases, and 1 base stayed unmatched. The CDR3 length is 14 residues. Germline CDR1 is SGHAT and CDR2 is FQNNGV. The CDR3 nucleotides are TGTGCCAGCAGCTTTAGCGGGAGGGCCAATGAGCAGTTCTTC. Its translation is CASSFSGRANEQFF. Using reference TRBV11-2 and TRBJ2-1 for the parts outside the CDR3, the full variable domain is EAGVAQSPRYKIIEKRQSVAFWCNPISGHATLYWYQQILGQGPKLLIQFQNNGVVDDSQLPKDRFSAERLKGVDSTLKIQPAKLEDSAVYLCASSFSGRANEQFFGPGTRLTVL.

The chain has TRBV5-1 and TRBJ1-1, with no clear D. V lost 3 bases and J 3 bases, leaving 21 bases between the germline ends. CDR1 is SGHRS and CDR2 is YFSETQ in the germline V gene. This CDR3 comprises 17 residues. CDR3 in DNA: TGCGCCAGCAGCTCCTTGCCGGCGTTAGCAGTGGACACTGAAGCTTTCTTT. Translated, it gives CASSSLPALAVDTEAFF.

This chain links TRBV27 with TRBJ2-7; D call uncertain. CDR1 MNHEY and CDR2 SMNVEV come from the germline V gene (reference sequence). The length of the CDR3 is 14 residues. Trimming removed 0 bases at V and 2 bases at J, with 8 bases between. The CDR3 DNA reads as TGTGCCAGCAGTTTATCAGGATTCACCTACGAGCAGTACTTC. Amino acids: CASSLSGFTYEQYF.

The genes are TRBV4-2 and TRBJ1-2; D might be TRBD1 (6 bases). The germline gives CDR1 LGHNA, CDR2 YNFKEQ. Trimming took 0 bases from V and 3 from J, leaving 14 bases between them. The CDR3 totals 16 residues. CDR3 DNA: TGTGCCAGCAGCCAAGATCCCACAGGGCGCGACTATGGCTACACCTTC. It yields the protein CASSQDPTGRDYGYTF.

The chain joins TRBV6-5 to TRBJ2-7; possibly TRBD1 for D (5 bases). There are 13 residues in the CDR3. CDR1 is MNHEY and CDR2 is SVGAGI in the germline V gene. Trimming cost V 6 bases and J 2 bases, with 11 bases left between them. The CDR3 loop reads CASSQTGPYEQYF. DNA of the CDR3: TGTGCCAGCAGCCAAACAGGCCCCTACGAGCAGTACTTC.

As regards this clone: The identical CDR3 is also encoded by other nucleotide sequences in the sample. V is TRBV11-2 and J is TRBJ2-1, with 7 nucleotides matching TRBD1. The CDR3 has 15 residues. Looked up from germline, CDR1 is SGHAT and CDR2 is FQNNGV. The junction had 7 bases not matched to a gene; V was cut back by 4 bases and J by 4 bases. The CDR3: CASSSRDREYNEQFF. The CDR3 DNA reads as TGTGCCAGCAGCTCCCGGGACAGAGAGTACAATGAGCAGTTCTTC. Variable domain in full (rest from reference TRBV11-2 and TRBJ2-1): EAGVAQSPRYKIIEKRQSVAFWCNPISGHATLYWYQQILGQGPKLLIQFQNNGVVDDSQLPKDRFSAERLKGVDSTLKIQPAKLEDSAVYLCASSSRDREYNEQFFGPGTRLTVL.

The chain recombines TRBV28 with TRBJ1-2; a weak D match, TRBD1 (5 bases). This CDR3 has 14 amino acids. V dropped 6 bases and J dropped 7 bases, with 18 bases sitting between them. Germline CDR1 MDHEN, CDR2 SYDVKM. CDR3 loop: CASSPTEGRAGYTF. The CDR3 DNA follows: TGTGCCAGCAGCCCGACAGAGGGGCGGGCTGGCTACACCTTC.

This chain's CDR3 is CASSDPGQWLFEQYF. The CDR3 coding sequence is TGTGCCAGCAGTGATCCTGGACAGTGGCTTTTCGAGCAGTACTTC. The chain uses TRBV2 and TRBJ2-7; weak D call: TRBD1 (6 bases). V was cut by 3 bases and J by 6 bases, with 18 bases left in between. The CDR3 has 15 amino acids. CDR1 SNHLY and CDR2 FYNNEI come from the germline V gene.